These 2 T cell receptor beta chains were all obtained from the same sample, sequenced in a study of cytomegalovirus exposure and HLA in healthy donors. Measured with immunoSEQ multiplex PCR; TCRdb has only the in-frame clones, and not every one. The sample has approximately 300,000 clones, about nine tenths seen once. The sample comprised PBMCs. These receptors were obtained from a woman between 18 and 29 years old in good health and CMV-seronegative.

The chain combines TRBV2 with TRBJ2-2; 11 positions match TRBD1. This CDR3 comprises 15 residues. Per germline, CDR1 SNHLY and CDR2 FYNNEI. Losses at the gene ends were 4 bases for V and 4 bases for J; bases not matched to a gene: 2. The DNA for the CDR3 is TGTGCCAGCAGTGGGGGACAGGGGGGCACCGGGGAGCTGTTTTTT. Amino acid sequence: CASSGGQGGTGELFF.

V gene TRBV27 combines with J gene TRBJ1-5; no definite D call. The CDR3 loop spans 15 amino acids. Germline V gives CDR1 MNHEY, CDR2 SMNVEV (reference sequence). The V and J ends lost 5 bases and 7 bases respectively, with 18 bases between them. The CDR3 nucleotides read TGTGCCAGCAGTCCCACAACCCGGGGTGGACAGCCCCAGCATTTT. This sequence encodes CASSPTTRGGQPQHF.